These 2 T cell receptor beta chains share one sample of origin, sequenced in a study of blood T cells in healthy people across ages. Combining a sample-barcoded 5' primer with a J-beta primer mix, a second PCR ran for roughly 7 to 12 cycles. One entry per CDR3 protein, called by TCRdb with MiXCR from the 5' RACE reads. The sample lists about 730,000 distinct CDR3 sequences; 43% were seen once. Sequenced material: blood. These TCRs come from a woman aged 55-69 years in good health.

Comments on this clonotype: This may stem from a read error, because a much larger clone lies one nucleotide away. The chain uses TRBV4-3 and TRBJ2-7; 8 nucleotides line up with TRBD2. The CDR3 has 15 residues. Trimming took 3 bases from V and 1 from J; bases not matched to a gene: 5. CDR1 is LGHNA and CDR2 is YSLEER in the germline V gene. CDR3 loop: CASSQLAGHSYEQYF. The CDR3, as DNA: TGCGCCAGCAGCCAGTTAGCGGGACATTCCTACGAGCAGTACTTC.

This chain connects TRBV29-1 to TRBJ1-2, with a tentative D call TRBD1 (5 bases). The CDR3 has 13 amino acids. Germline CDR1 and CDR2: SQVTM and ANQGSEA. The V gene lost 3 bases and the J gene lost 4 bases, with 12 bases spanning the gap. The CDR3 protein is CSVDREYGYGYTF. CDR3 coding DNA: TGCAGCGTTGACAGGGAATACGGCTATGGCTACACCTTC. Looking up the rest from reference TRBV29-1 and TRBJ1-2 gives the full variable domain: SAVISQKPSRDICQRGTSLTIQCQVDSQVTMMFWYRQQPGQSLTLIATANQGSEATYESGFVIDKFPISRPNLTFSTLTVSNMSPEDSSIYLCSVDREYGYGYTFGSGTRLTVV.